These T cell receptor beta chains were read from a single sample in a study of CD8 T cells in ankylosing spondylitis. TCRdb redid the calling of the 5' RACE reads with MiXCR, one entry per CDR3 protein. The top ten hold just over 14% of the sample, which has more than 300,000 distinct CDR3 sequences, 8% seen once. Sample: blood, either unsorted or a sorted T cell fraction (not recorded which). Source of these receptors: a male donor with ankylosing spondylitis. Both conserved end residues are part of each CDR3. The order of the fields is D gene, J gene, clone size, V gene, CDR3 protein, CDR3 DNA. A D gene is named only where the DNA matches it firmly. Clone sizes are given selectively: once, few, many, or a class where the clone is expanded.

>TRBD2|TRBJ2-1|NA|TRBV10-3
CAISGSGGPSNEQFF
TGTGCCATCAGTGGTTCGGGAGGGCCCTCCAATGAGCAGTTCTTC
>TRBD1|TRBJ1-5|many|TRBV6-1
CASSIGGTANQPQHF
TGTGCCAGCAGTATCGGAGGGACAGCGAATCAGCCCCAGCATTTT
>NA|TRBJ1-6|NA|TRBV14
CASSQTLYNSPLHF
TGTGCCAGCAGCCAAACGCTGTATAATTCACCCCTCCACTTT
>TRBD2|TRBJ2-5|few|TRBV5-1
CASSLSSGGSQETQYF
TGCGCCAGCAGCTTATCTAGCGGGGGTTCCCAAGAGACCCAGTACTTC
>TRBD2|TRBJ2-3|few|TRBV7-2
CASSLVAGGQTDTQYF
TGTGCCAGCAGCTTAGTAGCGGGAGGGCAGACAGATACGCAGTATTTT
>NA|TRBJ2-7|few|TRBV5-1
CASSLTRTEGYEQYF
TGCGCCAGCAGCTTGACTCGGACAGAAGGTTACGAGCAGTACTTC
>NA|TRBJ2-2|many|TRBV29-1
CSVGSSYTGELFF
TGCAGCGTTGGCTCTAGCTACACCGGGGAGCTGTTTTTT
>NA|TRBJ2-1|few|TRBV15
CATSSPGKSSYNEQFF
TGTGCCACCAGCAGCCCCGGAAAGAGCTCCTACAATGAGCAGTTCTTC
>TRBD1|TRBJ1-6|many|TRBV9
CASSVTGTGDSPLHF
TGTGCCAGCAGCGTAACCGGGACAGGGGATTCACCCCTCCACTTT
>NA|TRBJ1-1|many|TRBV10-3
CAISVGGGETEAFF
TGTGCCATCAGTGTCGGGGGTGGGGAGACTGAAGCTTTCTTT